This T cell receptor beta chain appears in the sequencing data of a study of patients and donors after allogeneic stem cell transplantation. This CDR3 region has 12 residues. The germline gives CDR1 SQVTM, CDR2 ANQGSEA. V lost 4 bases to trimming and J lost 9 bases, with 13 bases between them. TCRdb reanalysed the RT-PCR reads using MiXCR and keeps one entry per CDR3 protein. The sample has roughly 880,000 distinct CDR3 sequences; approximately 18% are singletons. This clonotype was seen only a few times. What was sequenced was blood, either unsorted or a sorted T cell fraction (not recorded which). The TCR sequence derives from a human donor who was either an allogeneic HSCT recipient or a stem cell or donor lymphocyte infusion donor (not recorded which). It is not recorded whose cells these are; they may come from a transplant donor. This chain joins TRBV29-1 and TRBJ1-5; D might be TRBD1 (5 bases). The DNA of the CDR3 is TGCAGCGTTGTACTAATCGGGGGGCCCCAGCATTTT. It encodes CSVVLIGGPQHF.